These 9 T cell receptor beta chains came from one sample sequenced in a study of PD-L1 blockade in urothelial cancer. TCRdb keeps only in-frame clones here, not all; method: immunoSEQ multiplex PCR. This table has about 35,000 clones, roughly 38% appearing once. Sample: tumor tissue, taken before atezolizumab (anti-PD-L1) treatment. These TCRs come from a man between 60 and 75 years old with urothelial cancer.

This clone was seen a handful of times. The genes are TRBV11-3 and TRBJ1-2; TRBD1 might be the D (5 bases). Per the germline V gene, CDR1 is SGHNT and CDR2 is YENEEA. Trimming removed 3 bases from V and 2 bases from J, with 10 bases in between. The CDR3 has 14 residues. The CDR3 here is CASSFNQGNYGYTF. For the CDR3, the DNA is TGTGCCAGCAGCTTTAACCAGGGCAACTATGGCTACACCTTC. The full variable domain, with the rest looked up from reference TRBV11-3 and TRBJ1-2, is EAGVVQSPRYKIIEKKQPVAFWCNPISGHNTLYWYLQNLGQGPELLIRYENEEAVDDSQLPKDRFSAERLKGVDSTLKIQPAELGDSAVYLCASSFNQGNYGYTFGSGTRLTVV.

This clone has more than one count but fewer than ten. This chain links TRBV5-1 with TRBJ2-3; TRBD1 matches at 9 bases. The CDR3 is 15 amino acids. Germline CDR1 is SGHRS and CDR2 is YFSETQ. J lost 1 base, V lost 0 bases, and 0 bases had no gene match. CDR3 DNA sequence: TGCGCCAGCAGCTTGGACAGGGGGCGCACAGATACGCAGTATTTT. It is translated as CASSLDRGRTDTQYF.

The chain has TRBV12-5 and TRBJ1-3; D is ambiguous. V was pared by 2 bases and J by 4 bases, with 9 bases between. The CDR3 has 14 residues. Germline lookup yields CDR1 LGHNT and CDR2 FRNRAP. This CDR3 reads CASGLWATGNTIYF. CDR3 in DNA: TGTGCTAGTGGTTTGTGGGCGACAGGAAACACCATATATTTT.

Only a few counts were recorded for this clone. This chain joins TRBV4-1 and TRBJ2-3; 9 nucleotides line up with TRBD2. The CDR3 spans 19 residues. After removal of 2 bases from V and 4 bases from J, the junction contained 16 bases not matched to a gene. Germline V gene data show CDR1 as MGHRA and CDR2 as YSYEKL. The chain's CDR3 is CASSQIFVGSGGGADTQYF. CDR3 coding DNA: TGCGCCAGCAGCCAAATTTTCGTGGGTAGCGGGGGAGGGGCAGATACGCAGTATTTT.

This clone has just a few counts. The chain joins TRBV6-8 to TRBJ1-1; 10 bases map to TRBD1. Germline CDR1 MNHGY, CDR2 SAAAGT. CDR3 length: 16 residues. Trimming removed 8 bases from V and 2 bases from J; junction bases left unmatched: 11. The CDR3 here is CASHRGRTGGNTEAFF. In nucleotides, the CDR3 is TGTGCCAGCCACCGGGGTCGGACAGGGGGTAACACTGAAGCTTTCTTT.

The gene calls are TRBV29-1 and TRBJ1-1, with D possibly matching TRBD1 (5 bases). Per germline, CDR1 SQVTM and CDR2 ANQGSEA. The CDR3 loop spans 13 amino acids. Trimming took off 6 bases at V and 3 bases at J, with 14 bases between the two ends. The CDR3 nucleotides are TGCAGCGTCCGGACCCGAGGGGACACTGAAGCTTTCTTT. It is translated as CSVRTRGDTEAFF.

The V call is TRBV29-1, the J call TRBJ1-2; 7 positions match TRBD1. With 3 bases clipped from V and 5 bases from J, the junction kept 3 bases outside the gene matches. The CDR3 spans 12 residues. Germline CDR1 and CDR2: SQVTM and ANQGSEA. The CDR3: CSVDWGQYGYTF. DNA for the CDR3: TGCAGCGTTGACTGGGGACAGTATGGCTACACCTTC.

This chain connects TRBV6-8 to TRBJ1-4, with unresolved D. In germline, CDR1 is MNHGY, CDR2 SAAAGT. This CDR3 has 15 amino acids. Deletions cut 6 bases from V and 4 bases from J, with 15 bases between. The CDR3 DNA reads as TGTGCCAGCAGCCCTAGGACCGCACGTAATGAAAAACTGTTTTTT. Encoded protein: CASSPRTARNEKLFF.

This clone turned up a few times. CDR3: CASSLNRGNTEAFF. CDR3 coding DNA: TGCGCCAGCAGCTTAAACAGGGGTAACACTGAAGCTTTCTTT. The V gene is TRBV5-1, the J gene TRBJ1-1; 7 bases align to TRBD1. V was pared by 2 bases and J by 2 bases, with 3 bases of the junction left unmatched. From germline, CDR1 is SGHRS and CDR2 YFSETQ. The CDR3 runs to 14 residues.